The clone carrying this T cell receptor (beta chain) was counted at least ten times. Its antigen is currently unknown. Exclusion of a patient resulted from uncontrolled infection, other autoimmune disease, pregnancy or lactation. Orbital computed tomography, thyroid ultrasound, serum thyroxine and TRAb, and clinical symptoms together informed the diagnoses. The data were taken from a study of T cells in Graves' hyperthyroidism and ophthalmopathy. Study-level findings and limits: Separating ophthalmopathy from stable hyperthyroidism was achieved by a 13 V-J model. Before onset, by a median of approximately 5.9 months, the model predicted ophthalmopathy.

RNA transcripts yielded amplified TCR beta CDR3 regions. The TCR CDR3 was amplified in a first-round RT-PCR using the HTBI primer set. TCRdb independently ran MiXCR on the multiplex PCR reads; one entry per CDR3 protein. The sample has about 320,000 distinct CDR3 sequences; 16% are singletons. Unmatched junction bases numbered 5, after V lost 4 bases and J lost 2 bases. The CDR3 is 15 residues long. Germline CDR1 and CDR2: ENHRY and SYGVKD. The sequence was obtained from a man between 25 and 39 years old with Graves' hyperthyroidism. The rearrangement joins TRBV10-3 to TRBJ1-5, with 7 bases matching TRBD1. The sample consisted of blood. CDR3 nucleotide sequence: TGTGCCATCAGTGCTACAGGGGCAGGCAATCAGCCCCAGCATTTT. It yields the protein CAISATGAGNQPQHF.